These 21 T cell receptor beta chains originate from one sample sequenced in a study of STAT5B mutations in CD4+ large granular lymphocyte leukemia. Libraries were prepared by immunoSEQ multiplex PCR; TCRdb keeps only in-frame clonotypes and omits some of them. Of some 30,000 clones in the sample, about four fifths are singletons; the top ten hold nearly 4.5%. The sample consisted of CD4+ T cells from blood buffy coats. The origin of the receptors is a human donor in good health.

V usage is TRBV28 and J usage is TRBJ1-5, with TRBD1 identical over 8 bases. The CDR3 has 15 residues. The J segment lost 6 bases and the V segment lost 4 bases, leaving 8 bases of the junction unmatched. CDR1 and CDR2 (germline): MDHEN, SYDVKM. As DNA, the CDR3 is TGTGCCAGCAGTTACCAGACAGGGACAGGTCAGCCCCAGCATTTT. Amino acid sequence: CASSYQTGTGQPQHF. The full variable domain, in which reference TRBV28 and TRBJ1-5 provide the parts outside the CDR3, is DVKVTQSSRYLVKRTGEKVFLECVQDMDHENMFWYRQDPGLGLRLIYFSYDVKMKEKGDIPEGYSVSREKKERFSLILESASTNQTSMYLCASSYQTGTGQPQHFGDGTRLSIL.

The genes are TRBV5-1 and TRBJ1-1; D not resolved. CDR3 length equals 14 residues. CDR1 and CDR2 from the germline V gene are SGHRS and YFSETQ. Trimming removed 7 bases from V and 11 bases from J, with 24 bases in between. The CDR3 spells CASRRDRDGILAFF. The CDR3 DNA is TGCGCCAGCCGTAGAGACCGAGATGGCATACTGGCTTTCTTT.

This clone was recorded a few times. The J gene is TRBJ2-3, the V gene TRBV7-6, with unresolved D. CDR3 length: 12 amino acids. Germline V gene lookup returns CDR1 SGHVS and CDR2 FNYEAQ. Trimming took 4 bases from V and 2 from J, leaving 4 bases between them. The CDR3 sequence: CASSSFTDTQYF. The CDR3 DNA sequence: TGTGCCAGCAGCTCGTTCACAGATACGCAGTATTTT. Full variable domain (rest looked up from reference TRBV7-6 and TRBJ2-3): GAGVSQSPRYKVTKRGQDVALRCDPISGHVSLYWYRQALGQGPEFLTYFNYEAQQDKSGLPNDRFSAERPEGSISTLTIQRTEQRDSAMYRCASSSFTDTQYFGPGTRLTVL.

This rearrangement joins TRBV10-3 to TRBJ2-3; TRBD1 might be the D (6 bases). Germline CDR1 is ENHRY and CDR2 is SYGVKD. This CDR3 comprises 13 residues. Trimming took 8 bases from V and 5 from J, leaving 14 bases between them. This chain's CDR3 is CAIGQGILDTQYF. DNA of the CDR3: TGTGCCATCGGGCAGGGGATCTTAGATACGCAGTATTTT.

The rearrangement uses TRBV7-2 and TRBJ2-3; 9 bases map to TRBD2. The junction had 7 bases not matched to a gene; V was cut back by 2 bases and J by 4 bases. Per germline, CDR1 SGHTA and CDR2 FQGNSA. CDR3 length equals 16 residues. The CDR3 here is CASSLNGAGGPDTQYF. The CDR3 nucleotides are TGTGCCAGCAGCTTAAACGGTGCGGGAGGGCCAGATACGCAGTATTTT.

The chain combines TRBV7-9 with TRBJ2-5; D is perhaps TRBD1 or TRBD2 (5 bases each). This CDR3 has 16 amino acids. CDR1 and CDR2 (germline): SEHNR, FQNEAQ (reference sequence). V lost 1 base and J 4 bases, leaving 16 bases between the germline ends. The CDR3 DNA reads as TGTGCCAGCAGCTTAGGGACCCCGGGTGGGGGAGAGACCCAGTACTTC. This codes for CASSLGTPGGGETQYF.

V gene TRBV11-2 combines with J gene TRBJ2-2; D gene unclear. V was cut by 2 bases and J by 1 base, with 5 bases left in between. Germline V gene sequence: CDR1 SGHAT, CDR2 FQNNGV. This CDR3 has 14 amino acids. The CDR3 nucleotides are TGTGCCAGCAGCTTATCCAGGAACACCGGGGAGCTGTTTTTT. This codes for CASSLSRNTGELFF.

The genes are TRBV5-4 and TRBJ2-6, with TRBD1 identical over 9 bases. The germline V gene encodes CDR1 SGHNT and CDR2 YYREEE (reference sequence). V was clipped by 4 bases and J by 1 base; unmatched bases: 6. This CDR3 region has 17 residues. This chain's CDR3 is CASSPGTGSSGANVLTF. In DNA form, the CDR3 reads TGTGCCAGCAGCCCCGGGACAGGGTCGTCTGGGGCCAACGTCCTGACTTTC.

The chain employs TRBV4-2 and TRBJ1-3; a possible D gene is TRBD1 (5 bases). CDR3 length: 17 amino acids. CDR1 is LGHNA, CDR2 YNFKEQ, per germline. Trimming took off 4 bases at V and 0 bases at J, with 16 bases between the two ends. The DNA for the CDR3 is TGTGCCAGCAGCCCCCAATCGGGACCTCTCTCTGGAAACACCATATATTTT. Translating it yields CASSPQSGPLSGNTIYF.

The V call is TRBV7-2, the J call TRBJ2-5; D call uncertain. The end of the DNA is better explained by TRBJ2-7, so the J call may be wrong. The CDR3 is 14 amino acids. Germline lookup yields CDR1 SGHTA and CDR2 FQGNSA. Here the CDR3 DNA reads TGTGCCAGCAGCTTAGACCCAGGCCCCTACGAGCAGTACTTC. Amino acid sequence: CASSLDPGPYEQYF.

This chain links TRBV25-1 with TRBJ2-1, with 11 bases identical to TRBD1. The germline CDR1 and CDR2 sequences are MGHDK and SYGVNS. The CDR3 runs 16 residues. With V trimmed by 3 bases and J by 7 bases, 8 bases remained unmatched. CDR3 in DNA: TGTGCCAGCAGTGAGTTGGGGGACAGGGGGATTAATGAGCAGTTCTTC. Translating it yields CASSELGDRGINEQFF.

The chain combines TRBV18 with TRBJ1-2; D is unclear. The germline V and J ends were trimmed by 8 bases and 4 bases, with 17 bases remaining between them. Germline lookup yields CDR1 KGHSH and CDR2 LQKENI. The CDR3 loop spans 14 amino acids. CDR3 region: CASNLEGFGYGYTF. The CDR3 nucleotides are TGTGCCAGCAACTTGGAGGGTTTCGGCTATGGCTACACCTTC. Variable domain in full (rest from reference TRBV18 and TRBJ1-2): NAGVMQNPRHLVRRRGQEARLRCSPMKGHSHVYWYRQLPEEGLKFMVYLQKENIIDESGMPKERFSAEFPKEGPSILRIQQVVRGDSAAYFCASNLEGFGYGYTFGSGTRLTVV.

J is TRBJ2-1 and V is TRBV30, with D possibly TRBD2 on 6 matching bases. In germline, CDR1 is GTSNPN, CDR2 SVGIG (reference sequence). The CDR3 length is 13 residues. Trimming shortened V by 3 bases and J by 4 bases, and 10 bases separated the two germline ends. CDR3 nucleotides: TGTGCCTGGAGGGCGGGACTTTACAATGAGCAGTTCTTC. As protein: CAWRAGLYNEQFF.

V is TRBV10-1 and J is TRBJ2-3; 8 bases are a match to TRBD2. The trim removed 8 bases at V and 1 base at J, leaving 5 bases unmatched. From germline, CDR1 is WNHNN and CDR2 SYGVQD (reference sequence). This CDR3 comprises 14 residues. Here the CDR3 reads CASSSGSGTDTQYF. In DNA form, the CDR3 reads TGCGCCAGCTCCAGCGGGAGCGGCACAGATACGCAGTATTTT.

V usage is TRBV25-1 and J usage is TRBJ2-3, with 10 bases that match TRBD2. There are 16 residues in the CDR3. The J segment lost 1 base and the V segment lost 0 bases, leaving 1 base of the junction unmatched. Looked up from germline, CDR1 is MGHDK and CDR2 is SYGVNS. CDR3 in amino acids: CASSEYGTSGTDTQYF. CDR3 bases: TGTGCCAGCAGTGAATATGGGACTAGCGGCACAGATACGCAGTATTTT. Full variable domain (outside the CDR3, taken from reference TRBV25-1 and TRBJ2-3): EADIYQTPRYLVIGTGKKITLECSQTMGHDKMYWYQQDPGMELHLIHYSYGVNSTEKGDLSSESTVSRIRTEHFPLTLESARPSHTSQYLCASSEYGTSGTDTQYFGPGTRLTVL.

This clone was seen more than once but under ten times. The CDR3 DNA sequence: TGTGCCATCAGTGAGGGGCGGGGTAGCAATCAGCCCCAGCATTTT. Translated, it gives CAISEGRGSNQPQHF. The V gene is TRBV10-3, the J gene TRBJ1-5; no reliable D call. The V gene's germline CDR1 is ENHRY and CDR2 SYGVKD. There are 15 residues in the CDR3. The germline V and J ends were trimmed by 2 bases and 0 bases, with 8 bases remaining between them.

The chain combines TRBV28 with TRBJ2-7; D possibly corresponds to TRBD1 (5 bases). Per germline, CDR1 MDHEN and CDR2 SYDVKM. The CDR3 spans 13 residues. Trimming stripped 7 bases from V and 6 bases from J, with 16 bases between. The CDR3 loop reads CASNGFEGAEQYF. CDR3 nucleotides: TGTGCCAGCAACGGCTTCGAAGGGGCCGAGCAGTACTTC.

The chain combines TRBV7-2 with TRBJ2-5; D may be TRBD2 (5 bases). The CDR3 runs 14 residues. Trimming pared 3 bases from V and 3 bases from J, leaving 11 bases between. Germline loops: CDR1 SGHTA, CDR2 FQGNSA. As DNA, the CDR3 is TGTGCCAGCAGCTTCCAACGGGGAGAAGAGACCCAGTACTTC. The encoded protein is CASSFQRGEETQYF.

The CDR3 nucleotides are TGTGCCAGCAGTGAAACACAGGGCCAATATAGCAATCAGCCCCAGCATTTT. Protein: CASSETQGQYSNQPQHF. This sequence joins TRBV2 and TRBJ1-5, with a weak D call TRBD1 (6 bases). CDR1 SNHLY and CDR2 FYNNEI come from the germline V gene. The CDR3 has 17 residues. Trimming took 2 bases from V and 0 from J, leaving 14 bases between them.

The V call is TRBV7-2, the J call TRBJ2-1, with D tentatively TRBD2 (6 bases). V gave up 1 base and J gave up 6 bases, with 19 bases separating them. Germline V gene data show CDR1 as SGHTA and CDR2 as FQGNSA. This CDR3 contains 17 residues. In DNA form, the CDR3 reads TGTGCCAGCAGCTTAGGGCGGGGTTCCCTATCCCCCAATGAGCAGTTCTTC. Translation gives CASSLGRGSLSPNEQFF.

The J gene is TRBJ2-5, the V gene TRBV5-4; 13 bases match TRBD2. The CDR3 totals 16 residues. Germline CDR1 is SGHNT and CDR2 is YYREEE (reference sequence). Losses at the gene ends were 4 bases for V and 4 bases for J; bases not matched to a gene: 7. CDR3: CASSDRLAGGGETQYF. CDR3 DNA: TGTGCCAGCAGCGACCGACTAGCGGGGGGAGGAGAGACCCAGTACTTC. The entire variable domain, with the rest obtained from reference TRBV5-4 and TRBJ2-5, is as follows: ETGVTQSPTHLIKTRGQQVTLRCSSQSGHNTVSWYQQALGQGPQFIFQYYREEENGRGNFPPRFSGLQFPNYSSELNVNALELDDSALYLCASSDRLAGGGETQYFGPGTRLLVL.